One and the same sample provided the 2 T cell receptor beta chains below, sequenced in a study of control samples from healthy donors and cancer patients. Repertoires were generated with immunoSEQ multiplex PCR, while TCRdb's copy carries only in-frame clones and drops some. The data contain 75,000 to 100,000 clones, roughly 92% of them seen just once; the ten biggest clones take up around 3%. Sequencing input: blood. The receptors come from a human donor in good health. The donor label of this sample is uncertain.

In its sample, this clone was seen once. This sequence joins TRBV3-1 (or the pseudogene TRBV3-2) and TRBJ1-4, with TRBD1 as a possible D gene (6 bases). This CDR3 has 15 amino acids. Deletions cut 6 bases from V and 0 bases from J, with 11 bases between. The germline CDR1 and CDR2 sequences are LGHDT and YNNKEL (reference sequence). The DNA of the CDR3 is TGTGCCAGCAGTCAGGACAGCTCAACTAATGAAAAACTGTTTTTT. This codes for CASSQDSSTNEKLFF.

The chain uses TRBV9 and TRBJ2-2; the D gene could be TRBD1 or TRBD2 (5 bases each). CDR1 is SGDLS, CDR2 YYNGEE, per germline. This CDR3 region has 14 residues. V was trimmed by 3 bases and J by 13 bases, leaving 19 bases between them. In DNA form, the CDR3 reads TGTGCCAGCAGCGGACCGGGACCAGCCTCCGGGCTGTTTTTT. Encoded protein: CASSGPGPASGLFF.